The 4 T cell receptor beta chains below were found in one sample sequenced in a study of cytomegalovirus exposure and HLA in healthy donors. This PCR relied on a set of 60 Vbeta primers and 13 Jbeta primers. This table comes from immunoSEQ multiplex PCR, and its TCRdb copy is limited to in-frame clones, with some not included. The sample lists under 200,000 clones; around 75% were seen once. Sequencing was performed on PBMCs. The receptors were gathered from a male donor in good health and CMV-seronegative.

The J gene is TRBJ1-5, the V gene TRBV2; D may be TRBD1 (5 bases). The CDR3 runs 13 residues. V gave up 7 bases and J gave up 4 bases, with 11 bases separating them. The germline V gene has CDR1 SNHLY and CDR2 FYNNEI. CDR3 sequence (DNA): TGTGCCAGCATTCGGGACTTGAATCAGCCCCAGCATTTT. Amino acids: CASIRDLNQPQHF.

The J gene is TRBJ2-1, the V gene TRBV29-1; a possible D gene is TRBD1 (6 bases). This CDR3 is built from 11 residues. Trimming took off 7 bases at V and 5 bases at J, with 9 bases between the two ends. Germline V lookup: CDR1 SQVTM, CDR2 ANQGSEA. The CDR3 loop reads CSGRDNNEQFF. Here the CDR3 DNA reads TGCAGCGGCCGGGACAACAATGAGCAGTTCTTC.

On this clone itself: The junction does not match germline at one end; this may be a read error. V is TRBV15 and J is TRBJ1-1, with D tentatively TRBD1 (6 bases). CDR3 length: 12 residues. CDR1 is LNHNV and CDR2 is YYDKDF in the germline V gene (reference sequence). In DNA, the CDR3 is TGTGCCACCAGCAGAGATGGAAGGACAGCCGACTTT. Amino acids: CATSRDGRTADF. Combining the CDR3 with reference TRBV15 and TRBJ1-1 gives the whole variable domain DAMVIQNPRYQVTQFGKPVTLSCSQTLNHNVMYWYQQKSSQAPKLLFHYYDKDFNNEADTPDNFQSRRPNTSFCFLDIRSPGLGDTAMYLCATSRDGRTADFGQGTRLTVV.

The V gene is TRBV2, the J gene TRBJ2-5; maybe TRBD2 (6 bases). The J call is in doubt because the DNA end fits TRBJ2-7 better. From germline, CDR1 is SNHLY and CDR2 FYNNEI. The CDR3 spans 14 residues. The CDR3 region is CASSEIRGTSEQYF. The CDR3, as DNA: TGTGCCAGCAGTGAAATTCGGGGGACGAGCGAGCAGTACTTC.